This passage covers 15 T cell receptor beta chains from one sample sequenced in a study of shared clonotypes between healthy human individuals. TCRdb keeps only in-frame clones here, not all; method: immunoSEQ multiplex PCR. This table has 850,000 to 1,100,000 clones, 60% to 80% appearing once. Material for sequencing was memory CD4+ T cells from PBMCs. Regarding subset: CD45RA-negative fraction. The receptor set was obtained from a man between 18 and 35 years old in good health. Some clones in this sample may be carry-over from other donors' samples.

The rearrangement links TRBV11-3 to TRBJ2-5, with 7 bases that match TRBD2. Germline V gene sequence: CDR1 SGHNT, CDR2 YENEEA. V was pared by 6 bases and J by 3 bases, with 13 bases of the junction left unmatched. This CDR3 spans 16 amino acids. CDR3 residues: CASSDTQGGGKETQYF. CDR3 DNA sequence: TGTGCCAGCAGTGACACCCAGGGCGGGGGAAAAGAGACCCAGTACTTC.

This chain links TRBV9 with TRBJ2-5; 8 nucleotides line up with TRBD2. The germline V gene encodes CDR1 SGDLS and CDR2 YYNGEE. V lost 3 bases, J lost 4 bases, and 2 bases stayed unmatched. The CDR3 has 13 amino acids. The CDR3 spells CASSAAGGETQYF. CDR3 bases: TGTGCCAGCAGCGCTGCGGGAGGAGAGACCCAGTACTTC.

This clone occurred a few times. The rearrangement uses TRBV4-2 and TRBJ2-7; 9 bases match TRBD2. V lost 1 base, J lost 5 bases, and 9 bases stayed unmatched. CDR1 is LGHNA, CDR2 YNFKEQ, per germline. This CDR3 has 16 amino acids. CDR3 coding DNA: TGTGCCAGCAGCCAAGGTGTAAAGCGGGAGGCCCACGAGCAGTACTTC. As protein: CASSQGVKREAHEQYF.

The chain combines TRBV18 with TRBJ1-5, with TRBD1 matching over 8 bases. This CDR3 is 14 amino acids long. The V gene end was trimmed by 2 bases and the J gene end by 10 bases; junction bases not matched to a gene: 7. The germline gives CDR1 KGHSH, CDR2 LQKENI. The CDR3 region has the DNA TGTGCCAGCTCACCAGGGACAGGTAATTCTCCCCAGCATTTT. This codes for CASSPGTGNSPQHF.

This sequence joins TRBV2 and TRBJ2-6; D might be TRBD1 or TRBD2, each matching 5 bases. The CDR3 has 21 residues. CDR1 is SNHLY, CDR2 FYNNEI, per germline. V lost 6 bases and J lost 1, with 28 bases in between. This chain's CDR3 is CASRAVRGKGRSISGANVLTF. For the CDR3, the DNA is TGTGCCAGCAGGGCCGTGAGGGGTAAGGGGCGGTCGATTTCTGGGGCCAACGTCCTGACTTTC. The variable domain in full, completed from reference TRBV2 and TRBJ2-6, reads EPEVTQTPSHQVTQMGQEVILRCVPISNHLYFYWYRQILGQKVEFLVSFYNNEISEKSEIFDDQFSVERPDGSNFTLKIRSTKLEDSAMYFCASRAVRGKGRSISGANVLTFGAGSRLTVL.

In nucleotides, the CDR3 is TGTGCCAGCTGTGTCCAAGACGGGAAGAACACTGAAGCTTTCTTT. Translated: CASCVQDGKNTEAFF. The chain combines TRBV28 with TRBJ1-1; D unclear. Trimming shortened V by 8 bases and J by 1 base, and 17 bases separated the two germline ends. This CDR3 comprises 15 residues. Per germline, CDR1 MDHEN and CDR2 SYDVKM.

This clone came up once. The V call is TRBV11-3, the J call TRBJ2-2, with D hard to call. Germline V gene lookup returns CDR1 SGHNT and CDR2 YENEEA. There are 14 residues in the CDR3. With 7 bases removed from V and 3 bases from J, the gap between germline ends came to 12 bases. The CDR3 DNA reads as TGTGCCAGCAAGGGCAGCCAGGACACCGGGGAGCTGTTTTTT. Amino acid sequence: CASKGSQDTGELFF.

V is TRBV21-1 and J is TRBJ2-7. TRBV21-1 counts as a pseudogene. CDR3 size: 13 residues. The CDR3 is CASSKAGVDEQYF. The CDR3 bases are TGTGCCAGCAGCAAAGCGGGGGTAGATGAGCAGTACTTC.

The CDR3 region has the DNA TGTGCCAGCTCACGCGCCGGGACAGGGGTGACTAATGAAAAACTGTTTTTT. It encodes CASSRAGTGVTNEKLFF. The V and J genes are TRBV18 and TRBJ1-4, with TRBD1 matching 10 bases. The J segment lost 2 bases and the V segment lost 4 bases, leaving 7 bases of the junction unmatched. CDR3 length: 17 residues. Germline CDR1 is KGHSH and CDR2 is LQKENI.

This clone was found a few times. The CDR3 DNA follows: TGTGCCAGCCGGGACAGGGGGGGAGGTGGCTACACCTTC. Translation gives CASRDRGGGGYTF. The chain carries TRBV6-5 and TRBJ1-2, with 11 bases identical to TRBD1. CDR3 length equals 13 residues. With 8 bases clipped from V and 7 bases from J, the junction kept 6 bases outside the gene matches. Germline V CDR1 and CDR2: MNHEY, SVGAGI.

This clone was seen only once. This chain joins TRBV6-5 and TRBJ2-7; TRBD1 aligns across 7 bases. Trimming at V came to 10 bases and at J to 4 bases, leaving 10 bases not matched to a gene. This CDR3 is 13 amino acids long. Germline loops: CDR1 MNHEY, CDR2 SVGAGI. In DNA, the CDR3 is TGTGCCACCAGGGACAGTCGGGGATACGAGCAGTACTTC. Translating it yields CATRDSRGYEQYF.

In DNA form, the CDR3 reads TGCGCCAGCAGCCCTCTCCCGACAGGGCTCCCCACAGATACGCAGTATTTT. It encodes CASSPLPTGLPTDTQYF. The chain combines TRBV4-3 with TRBJ2-3, with 7 bases identical to TRBD1. This CDR3 contains 17 residues. With V trimmed by 4 bases and J by 2 bases, 12 bases remained unmatched. The germline CDR1 and CDR2 sequences are LGHNA and YSLEER.

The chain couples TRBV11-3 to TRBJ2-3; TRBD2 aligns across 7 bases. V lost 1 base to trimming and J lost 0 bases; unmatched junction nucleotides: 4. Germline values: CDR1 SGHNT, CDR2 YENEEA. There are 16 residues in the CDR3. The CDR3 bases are TGTGCCAGCAGCTTAGTGCGGGGAGGGAGCACAGATACGCAGTATTTT. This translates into CASSLVRGGSTDTQYF.

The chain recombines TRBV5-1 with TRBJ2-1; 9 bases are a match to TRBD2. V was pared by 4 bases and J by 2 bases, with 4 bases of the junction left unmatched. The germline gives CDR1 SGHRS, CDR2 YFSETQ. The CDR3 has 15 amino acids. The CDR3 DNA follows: TGCGCCAGCAGCCCTACTAGCGGGCCCTACAATGAGCAGTTCTTC. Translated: CASSPTSGPYNEQFF.

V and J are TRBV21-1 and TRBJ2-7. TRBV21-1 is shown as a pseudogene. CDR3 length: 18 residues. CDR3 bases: TGTGCCAGCAGCGGACGGCCAAAACCCCAGATCCCAGCCTACGAGCAGTACTTC. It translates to CASSGRPKPQIPAYEQYF.